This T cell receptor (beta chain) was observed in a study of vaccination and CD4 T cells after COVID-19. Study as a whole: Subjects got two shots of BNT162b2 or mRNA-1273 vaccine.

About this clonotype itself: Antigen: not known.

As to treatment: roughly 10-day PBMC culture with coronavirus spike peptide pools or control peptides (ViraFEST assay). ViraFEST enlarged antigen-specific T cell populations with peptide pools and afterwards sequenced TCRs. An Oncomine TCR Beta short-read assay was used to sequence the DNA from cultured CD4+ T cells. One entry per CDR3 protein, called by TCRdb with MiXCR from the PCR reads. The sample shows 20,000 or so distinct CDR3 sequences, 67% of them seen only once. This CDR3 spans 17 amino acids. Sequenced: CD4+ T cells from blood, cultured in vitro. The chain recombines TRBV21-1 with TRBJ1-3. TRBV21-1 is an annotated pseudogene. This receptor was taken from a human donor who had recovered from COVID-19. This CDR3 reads CASSKANRPRSGNTIYF. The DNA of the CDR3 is TGTGCCAGCAGCAAAGCCAATCGACCACGCTCTGGAAACACCATATATTTT.